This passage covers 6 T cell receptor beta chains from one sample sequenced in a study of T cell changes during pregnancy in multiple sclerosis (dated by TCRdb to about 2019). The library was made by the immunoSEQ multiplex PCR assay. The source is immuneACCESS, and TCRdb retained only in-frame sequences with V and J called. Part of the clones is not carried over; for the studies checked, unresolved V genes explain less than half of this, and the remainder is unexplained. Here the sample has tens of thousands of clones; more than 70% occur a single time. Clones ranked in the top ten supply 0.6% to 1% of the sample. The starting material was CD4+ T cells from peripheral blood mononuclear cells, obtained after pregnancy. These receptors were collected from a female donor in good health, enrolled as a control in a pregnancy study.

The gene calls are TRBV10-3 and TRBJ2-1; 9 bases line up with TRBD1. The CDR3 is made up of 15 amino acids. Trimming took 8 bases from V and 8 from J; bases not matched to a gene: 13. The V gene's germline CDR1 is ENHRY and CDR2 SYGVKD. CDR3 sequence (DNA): TGTGCCATCGCAAGTTCCGGACAGGGGATGCATGAGCAGTTCTTC. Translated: CAIASSGQGMHEQFF.

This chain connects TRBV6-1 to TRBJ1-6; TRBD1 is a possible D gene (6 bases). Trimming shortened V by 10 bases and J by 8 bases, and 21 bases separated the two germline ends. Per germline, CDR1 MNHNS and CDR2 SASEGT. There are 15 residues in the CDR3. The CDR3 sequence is CATGSLSGGDSPLHF. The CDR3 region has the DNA TGTGCCACCGGATCCCTTTCGGGGGGCGATTCACCCCTCCACTTT.

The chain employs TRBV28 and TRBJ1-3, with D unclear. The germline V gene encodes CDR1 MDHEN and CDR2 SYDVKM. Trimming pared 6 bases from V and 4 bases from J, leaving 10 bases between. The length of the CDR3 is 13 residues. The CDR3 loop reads CASSLPQGNTIYF. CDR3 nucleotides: TGTGCCAGCAGCTTACCCCAGGGAAACACCATATATTTT.

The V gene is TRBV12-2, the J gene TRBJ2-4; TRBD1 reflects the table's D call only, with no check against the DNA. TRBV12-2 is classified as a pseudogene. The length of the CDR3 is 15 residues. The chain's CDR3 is CASRLKQGPQNIQYF. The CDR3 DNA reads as TGTGCAAGTCGCTTAAAACAGGGGCCGCAAAACATTCAGTACTTC.

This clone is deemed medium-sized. This chain's CDR3 is CSGGLSGNTEAFF. The CDR3 nucleotides read TGCAGCGGGGGACTTTCGGGAAACACTGAAGCTTTCTTT. This chain joins TRBV29-1 and TRBJ1-1, with D perhaps matching TRBD1 (5 bases). V lost 7 bases and J lost 2, with 14 bases in between. Germline loops: CDR1 SQVTM, CDR2 ANQGSEA. This CDR3 is built from 13 residues.

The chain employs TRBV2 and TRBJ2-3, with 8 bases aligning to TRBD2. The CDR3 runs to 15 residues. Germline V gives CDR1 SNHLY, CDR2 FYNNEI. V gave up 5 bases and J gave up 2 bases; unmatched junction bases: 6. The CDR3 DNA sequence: TGTGCCAGCAGTCCAGCGGGGGCCCTCACAGATACGCAGTATTTT. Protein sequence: CASSPAGALTDTQYF.